This T cell receptor beta chain was recorded in a study of blood T cell repertoires in COVID-19. Study at large: From the United States, Italy and Spain came samples of acute and convalescent COVID-19.

Per the study methods: For nucleated cells, counts were estimated from reference gene primer amplification. TCRdb's table, derived via immunoSEQ multiplex PCR, lists solely in-frame clones and lacks some. V and J calls and clone size come straight from that table; D and trimming were deduced from the DNA. The sample has about 67,000 clones, around 88% seen once. V was shortened by 3 bases and J by 2 bases, with 14 bases between the two germline ends. This CDR3 contains 15 residues. Germline V gene lookup returns CDR1 SQVTM and CDR2 ANQGSEA. The sequenced sample was peripheral blood. The sequence derives from an elderly woman with acute or convalescent COVID-19. The chain joins TRBV29-1 to TRBJ2-1, with a possible D match to TRBD2 (6 bases). This chain's CDR3 is CSVEEGGRAYNEQFF. The CDR3 nucleotides read TGCAGCGTTGAGGAGGGAGGTAGGGCCTACAATGAGCAGTTCTTC.